A selection of T cell receptor beta chains follows, all from one sample in a study of pediatric ulcerative colitis. Using immunoSEQ multiplex PCR, the repertoire was profiled, and TCRdb retains in-frame clones only, with some absent. The sample carries about 35,000 clones, about 81% recorded once. The source material was gut tissue. Source of these receptors: a boy under 18 with mild ulcerative colitis. The conserved cysteine and the conserved F or W are not part of the CDR3 here. The order of the fields is CDR3 length, J gene, V gene, CDR3 protein.

>12|TRBJ1-1|TRBV5-5
ASSRPGQNIEAF
>18|TRBJ2-2|TRBV30
AWSVGIDSGTGMNTGELF
>13|TRBJ2-7|TRBV11-2
ASRRIPGQSGEQY
>11|TRBJ1-5|TRBV6-1
ASSLVGRQPQH
>10|TRBJ2-2|TRBV29-1
SVRLLFGELF
>16|TRBJ1-1|TRBV5-1
ASSLLGWIDRGNTEAF
>17|TRBJ2-1|TRBV4-2
ASSQDSGWAGAPYNEQF
>12|TRBJ2-7|TRBV4-1
ASSQAEGAGEQY
>12|TRBJ1-2|TRBV5-1
ASSSEGPPDGYT
>13|TRBJ1-1|TRBV11-3
ASSWQGGVVTEAF
>11|TRBJ2-3|TRBV5-6
ASSRKRTDTQY
>11|TRBJ1-5|TRBV5-8
ASSLTVTGPQH
>12|TRBJ1-3|TRBV7-8
ASSLVSGGNTIY
>9|TRBJ1-2|TRBV30
AWSVGRSYT
>12|TRBJ1-3|TRBV5-4
ASSLTGSGNTIY
>14|TRBJ2-3|TRBV19
ASSIRGALSTDTQY
>13|TRBJ1-6|TRBV19
ASSVRGSYNSPLH
>11|TRBJ2-7|TRBV27
ASSLGRTYEQY
>14|TRBJ2-7|TRBV4-1
ASSQFRLGISYEQY
>12|TRBJ1-1|TRBV6-5
ASSRPGTFREAF
>10|TRBJ1-1|TRBV18
ASSPPGGSAF
>13|TRBJ2-7|TRBV29-1
SVIGLRGAPYEQY
>13|TRBJ2-1|TRBV10-3
AISESRTGVNEQF
>14|TRBJ1-2|TRBV7-2
ASSRDRGIPRYGYT
>14|TRBJ1-2|TRBV4-1
ASSHRMVGGIYGYT
>13|TRBJ1-1|TRBV5-1
ASSLGDRFNTEAF
>12|TRBJ2-7|TRBV5-4
ASSLGTGVGEQY
>13|TRBJ2-3|TRBV9
ASSVSGRVLDTQY
>13|TRBJ2-3|TRBV5-1
ASSLGQVRRDTQY
>8|TRBJ1-2|TRBV29-1
SVSGYGYT
>15|TRBJ2-2|TRBV5-1
ASSSDPSGGNTGELF
>11|TRBJ1-1|TRBV6-6
ASSLPGQTEAF
>12|TRBJ1-1|TRBV5-1
ASSFQGPDTEAF
>10|TRBJ1-1|TRBV5-8
ASSSMDLKAF
>12|TRBJ1-2|TRBV5-1
ASSLRDQGHGYT
>11|TRBJ1-5|TRBV12-2
ASREGVDQPQH
>12|TRBJ2-7|TRBV15
ATSRDISSYEQY
>11|TRBJ1-6|TRBV6-1
ASSEGGIPPLH
>14|TRBJ2-4|TRBV21-1
ASTLTRRLAKNIQY
>10|TRBJ2-1|TRBV6-5
ASSYSQGKQF
>14|TRBJ2-1|TRBV5-1
ASSPSRGGVSNEQF
>9|TRBJ2-7|TRBV2
ASSERDEQY
>11|TRBJ1-1|TRBV6-5
ASFLGQGGKAF
>14|TRBJ2-1|TRBV27
ASSLYPGGGNNEQF
>12|TRBJ1-2|TRBV5-4
ASSFVGTLEGYT
>14|TRBJ2-3|TRBV27
ASSSTGGTSTDTQY
>13|TRBJ1-2|TRBV2
ASSAGLNRVRGYT
>13|TRBJ1-4|TRBV11-2
ASSFLGNHGEKLF
>12|TRBJ2-7|TRBV5-4
ASSSSGGGYEQY
>13|TRBJ1-4|TRBV2
ASRGPRDSNEKLF
>17|TRBJ2-2|TRBV5-1
ASSLAAQLAGATTGELF
>11|TRBJ1-2|TRBV5-6
ASSRQGGYGYT
>11|TRBJ2-1|TRBV25-1
ASSEGRYNEQF
>12|TRBJ1-2|TRBV5-6
ASSLGQGIYGYT